This T cell receptor beta chain derives from a study of blood T cell repertoires in COVID-19. Overall study context: Donors in the United States, Italy and Spain gave samples during acute or convalescent COVID-19. The cDNA or gDNA used as material had been derived from T cells, B-cell-depleted T cells, or PBMCs.

As originally analysed: From reference gene primer amplification, estimates of nucleated cell counts were derived. Sequencing used immunoSEQ multiplex PCR; TCRdb keeps in-frame clones, though not all of them. The V and J calls and clone size were taken over from that table, and D and trimming were inferred from the DNA. The top ten hold about 9.9% of the sample, which has under 85,000 clones, under 85% seen once. V lost 0 bases and J lost 4, with 10 bases in between. The CDR3 loop spans 14 amino acids. CDR1 is MGHRA and CDR2 is YSYEKL in the germline V gene. V gene TRBV4-1 combines with J gene TRBJ2-7; D is unresolved. Sequenced sample: peripheral blood. The source is a human donor in a cohort sampled during active COVID-19. Here the CDR3 reads CASSQDRVRYEQYF. The DNA of the CDR3 is TGCGCCAGCAGCCAAGATCGTGTGAGGTACGAGCAGTACTTC.